These 31 T cell receptor beta chains originate from one sample sequenced in a study of post-analysis software for immune sequencing data. Study findings and constraints: Four to six TRBV segments appeared more often in patients than in controls, and TRBV5-6, TRBV5-1 and TRBV20-1 were among these.

Researchers reported that TCR beta cDNA libraries carried unique molecular identifiers. TCRdb re-called the PCR reads with MiXCR, one entry per CDR3 protein. The data show just over 250,000 distinct CDR3 sequences, less than 40% seen once. Their recognized antigens are unknown. Material: blood. The origin of the receptors is a girl aged 10 to 17 with multiple sclerosis.

V gene TRBV12-3 or TRBV12-4 combines with J gene TRBJ2-1; D gene uncertain. Trimming pared 7 bases from V and 11 bases from J, leaving 24 bases between. The CDR3 consists of 15 residues. The CDR3 bases are TGTGCCAGCAACCCTGAGTGGCCGCAAGTGGGTAAGCAGTTCTTC. Its translation is CASNPEWPQVGKQFF.

The chain links TRBV5-5 to TRBJ1-4; the D is unclear. V shed 4 bases and J shed 10 bases, with 11 bases lying between them. Germline V gene lookup returns CDR1 SGHKS and CDR2 YYEKEE (reference sequence). CDR3 length: 12 residues. CDR3 coding DNA: TGTGCCAGCAGCCCGTCTCCTGGAAAACTGTTTTTT. This sequence encodes CASSPSPGKLFF.

The chain has TRBV19 and TRBJ2-1, with TRBD1 as a possible D gene (5 bases). Trimming cost V 2 bases and J 3 bases, with 8 bases left between them. The CDR3 spans 14 residues. Germline CDR1 and CDR2: LNHDA and SQIVND (reference sequence). The CDR3 DNA reads as TGTGCCAGTAGTATATCTACAGGCTACAATGAGCAGTTCTTC. It specifies CASSISTGYNEQFF.

The chain couples TRBV12-3 or TRBV12-4 to TRBJ1-5, with TRBD1 matching 9 bases. The CDR3 has 15 residues. V was pared by 2 bases and J by 2 bases, with 1 base of the junction left unmatched. This chain's CDR3 is CASSLRQGGNQPQHF. For the CDR3, the DNA is TGTGCCAGCAGTTTAAGACAGGGGGGCAATCAGCCCCAGCATTTT.

The rearrangement joins TRBV4-2 to TRBJ2-6; TRBD1 is a possible D gene (5 bases). Per germline, CDR1 LGHNA and CDR2 YNFKEQ. The CDR3 has 17 residues. Trimming cost V 4 bases and J 0 bases, with 13 bases left between them. This chain's CDR3 is CASSRDSIFSGANVLTF. CDR3 DNA sequence: TGTGCCAGCAGCCGTGACAGTATCTTCTCTGGGGCCAACGTCCTGACTTTC.

The sample holds a few counts of this clonotype. The rearrangement joins TRBV6-5 to TRBJ2-1; TRBD2 matches at 8 bases. The trim removed 7 bases at V and 6 bases at J, leaving 11 bases unmatched. The CDR3 is 15 residues long. Per the germline V gene, CDR1 is MNHEY and CDR2 is SVGAGI. The chain's CDR3 is CASTPGTSPGNEQFF. DNA for the CDR3: TGTGCCAGCACCCCCGGGACTAGTCCCGGCAATGAGCAGTTCTTC.

This chain connects TRBV28 to TRBJ2-2; D is perhaps TRBD1 or TRBD2 (5 bases each). This CDR3 region has 15 residues. The germline V gene has CDR1 MDHEN and CDR2 SYDVKM. The V end lost 8 bases, the J end lost 3 bases, and 16 bases lay between the germline ends. The CDR3 loop is CASGPGRSYTGELFF. DNA of the CDR3: TGTGCCAGCGGGCCGGGACGGTCATACACCGGGGAGCTGTTTTTT.

This clonotype was seen repeatedly, ten times or more. This sequence joins TRBV29-1 and TRBJ2-7; 7 bases are a match to TRBD1. The CDR3 has 14 residues. With V trimmed by 4 bases and J by 7 bases, 13 bases remained unmatched. Germline lookup yields CDR1 SQVTM and CDR2 ANQGSEA. Here the CDR3 reads CSVGLGGDSVEQYF. The CDR3 DNA reads TGCAGCGTTGGGTTAGGGGGCGACAGCGTGGAGCAGTACTTC.

This clonotype was found many times. The V call is TRBV4-2, the J call TRBJ2-3; 16 nucleotides agree with TRBD2. CDR1 and CDR2 from the germline V gene are LGHNA and YNFKEQ. The CDR3 has 17 amino acids. V dropped 4 bases and J dropped 5; count of bases not matched to a gene: 6. The CDR3 sequence: CASSRGTSGGAQDTQYF. DNA of the CDR3: TGTGCCAGCAGCCGAGGGACTAGCGGGGGGGCCCAAGATACGCAGTATTTT.

This clonotype was found a few times. The CDR3 DNA sequence: TGTGCCAGCAGTTTAGGGGTGCAGTATGGCTACACCTTC. This encodes CASSLGVQYGYTF. The chain links TRBV12-3 or TRBV12-4 to TRBJ1-2; D not resolved. The ends were cut back, 1 base at V and 5 bases at J, with 8 bases in the middle. This CDR3 is built from 13 residues.

V and J are TRBV29-1 and TRBJ2-7; 7 nucleotides agree with TRBD1. This CDR3 is built from 13 residues. J gave up 4 bases and V 4 bases, and 7 bases lay outside the gene matches. Germline loops: CDR1 SQVTM, CDR2 ANQGSEA. In nucleotides, the CDR3 is TGCAGCGTTGTATGGACAGGTTCGTACGAGCAGTACTTC. Protein sequence: CSVVWTGSYEQYF.

The table lists this clonotype with many counts. The genes are TRBV14 and TRBJ2-3; D not certain. Germline V gene data show CDR1 as SGHDN and CDR2 as FVKESK. V was shortened by 4 bases and J by 2 bases, with 7 bases between the two germline ends. The CDR3 is 13 amino acids. The CDR3 region is CASSPRFTDTQYF. The CDR3 DNA is TGTGCCAGCAGCCCCAGGTTCACAGATACGCAGTATTTT.

With regard to this clonotype: Given a much more abundant clone one base away, this may be a read error. The rearrangement uses TRBV20-1 and TRBJ2-1, with 9 bases lining up with TRBD2. The V and J ends lost 5 bases and 8 bases, in that order; junction bases with no gene match: 13. The CDR3 is made up of 15 amino acids. CDR1 DFQATT and CDR2 SNEGSKA come from the germline V gene (reference sequence). This chain's CDR3 is CSAPRTSESSDEQFF. The CDR3 DNA is TGCAGTGCTCCGCGGACTAGCGAGAGTTCGGATGAGCAGTTCTTC.

This clonotype was observed many times. V usage is TRBV7-9 and J usage is TRBJ1-2, with D possibly TRBD1 on 5 matching bases. The germline V gene has CDR1 SEHNR and CDR2 FQNEAQ (reference sequence). The CDR3 is 12 residues long. Trimming cost V 1 base and J 6 bases, with 6 bases left between them. The CDR3 protein is CASSLGRDGYTF. The CDR3 DNA reads as TGTGCCAGCAGCTTAGGCAGGGATGGCTACACCTTC.

Many counts were recorded for this clonotype. The CDR3 region is CATSNYREVPQETQYF. CDR3 DNA: TGTGCCACTTCCAATTACAGGGAGGTCCCCCAAGAGACCCAGTACTTC. The J gene is TRBJ2-5, the V gene TRBV3-1; TRBD1 or TRBD2 may be the D gene (6 bases each). V lost 10 bases to trimming and J lost 1 base, with 22 bases between them. The CDR3 is 16 residues long. From germline, CDR1 is LGHDT and CDR2 YNNKEL (reference sequence).

This clonotype was observed many times. CDR3 amino acids: CASSLGLELYNEQFF. In nucleotides, the CDR3 is TGCGCCAGCAGCTTGGGACTAGAGCTTTACAATGAGCAGTTCTTC. V is TRBV5-1 and J is TRBJ2-1, with a weak D call TRBD2 (6 bases). Germline lookup yields CDR1 SGHRS and CDR2 YFSETQ. The ends were cut back, 0 bases at V and 4 bases at J, with 11 bases in the middle. There are 15 residues in the CDR3.

A few counts support this clonotype. This may stem from a read error, because a much larger clone lies one nucleotide away. The chain employs TRBV4-1 and TRBJ2-3, with D possibly TRBD2 on 6 matching bases. V lost 0 bases and J 8 bases, leaving 15 bases between the germline ends. CDR1 is MGHRA, CDR2 YSYEKL, per germline. The CDR3 contains 15 residues. CDR3 DNA sequence: TGCGCCAGCAGCCAAGAGCACGGCTCCGGGGGTACGCAGTATTTT. Translation gives CASSQEHGSGGTQYF.

This clonotype was detected a few times. A much larger clonotype is one base distant, so this may be a read error. This chain links TRBV29-1 with TRBJ2-1; 10 nucleotides agree with TRBD1. The germline CDR1 and CDR2 sequences are SQVTM and ANQGSEA. The CDR3 has 16 amino acids. V dropped 3 bases and J dropped 8; count of bases not matched to a gene: 13. The DNA for the CDR3 is TGCAGCGTTGAGCTATTCGGGACAGGGGAACCCGATGAGCAGTTCTTC. It encodes CSVELFGTGEPDEQFF.

With respect to this clonotype: A much larger clone sits a single nucleotide away, making a read error possible. The chain is built from TRBV29-1 and TRBJ1-1, with D hard to call. The CDR3 has 12 residues. CDR1 SQVTM and CDR2 ANQGSEA come from the germline V gene. V lost 7 bases and J lost 4, with 13 bases in between. The CDR3 is CSGRIGCTEAFF. CDR3 nucleotide sequence: TGCAGCGGGAGAATAGGGTGCACTGAAGCTTTCTTT. Drawing the rest from reference TRBV29-1 and TRBJ1-1, the complete variable domain is SAVISQKPSRDICQRGTSLTIQCQVDSQVTMMFWYRQQPGQSLTLIATANQGSEATYESGFVIDKFPISRPNLTFSTLTVSNMSPEDSSIYLCSGRIGCTEAFFGQGTRLTVV.

The rearrangement uses TRBV14 and TRBJ2-7; D gene unclear. Per the germline V gene, CDR1 is SGHDN and CDR2 is FVKESK. Trimming stripped 1 base from V and 3 bases from J, with 10 bases between. The CDR3 contains 14 residues. The CDR3 protein is CASSQAGYGYEQYF. The CDR3 nucleotides are TGTGCCAGCAGCCAAGCGGGTTACGGCTACGAGCAGTACTTC.

In its sample, this clonotype was seen many times. Sequence at one end of the junction differs from germline and may be a read error. The chain links TRBV6-6 to TRBJ1-2; D perhaps matches TRBD1 (5 bases). Germline V CDR1 and CDR2: MNHNY, SVGAGI (reference sequence). The CDR3 has 14 residues. In DNA form, the CDR3 reads TGTGCTAGCAGTTTTCCCGCCAGGGACTCTGGCTACACCTTC. Residues: CASSFPARDSGYTF.

This chain connects TRBV7-2 to TRBJ2-1, with 7 bases aligning to TRBD2. Germline CDR1 is SGHTA and CDR2 is FQGNSA. The CDR3 loop spans 15 amino acids. The J segment lost 7 bases and the V segment lost 1 base, leaving 7 bases of the junction unmatched. As DNA, the CDR3 is TGTGCCAGCAGCTTAGAGGGGACTACGCTTAATGAGCAGTTCTTC. Translation gives CASSLEGTTLNEQFF.

This clonotype was seen a handful of times. The chain has TRBV5-1 and TRBJ2-7; the D gene could be TRBD1 or TRBD2 (5 bases each). V was cut by 1 base and J by 7 bases, with 15 bases left in between. From germline, CDR1 is SGHRS and CDR2 YFSETQ. CDR3 length equals 14 residues. The CDR3 region is CASSLTGTNNEQYF. As DNA, the CDR3 is TGCGCCAGCAGCTTGACGGGGACGAACAATGAGCAGTACTTC.

The rearrangement joins TRBV5-4 to TRBJ2-5; TRBD2 aligns across 8 bases. This CDR3 comprises 16 residues. Germline V CDR1 and CDR2: SGHNT, YYREEE (reference sequence). Trimming at V came to 0 bases and at J to 1 base, leaving 5 bases not matched to a gene. The CDR3 DNA reads as TGTGCCAGCAGCTTGGAGAGCGGGAGCACCCAAGAGACCCAGTACTTC. Amino acids: CASSLESGSTQETQYF.

This clonotype was seen many times. The V and J genes are TRBV13 and TRBJ1-1, with 7 bases identical to TRBD1. The CDR3 consists of 11 residues. V was pared by 8 bases and J by 7 bases, with 4 bases of the junction left unmatched. Germline values: CDR1 PRHDT, CDR2 FYEKMQ (reference sequence). Here the CDR3 reads CASVTGVEAFF. The CDR3, as DNA: TGTGCCAGCGTTACAGGGGTTGAAGCTTTCTTT. The complete variable domain, with remaining parts taken from reference TRBV13 and TRBJ1-1, reads AAGVIQSPRHLIKEKRETATLKCYPIPRHDTVYWYQQGPGQDPQFLISFYEKMQSDKGSIPDRFSAQQFSDYHSELNMSSLELGDSALYFCASVTGVEAFFGQGTRLTVV.

Details on this clonotype: A much more abundant neighbour one base away suggests this may be a read error. The chain carries TRBV20-1 and TRBJ2-1; 8 nucleotides match TRBD2. The CDR3 extends over 16 amino acids. Trimming cost V 6 bases and J 0 bases; bases outside gene matches: 10. Per germline, CDR1 DFQATT and CDR2 SNEGSKA (reference sequence). CDR3 residues: CSANVRGASSYNEQFF. For the CDR3, the DNA is TGCAGTGCAAATGTGCGGGGGGCCAGCTCCTACAATGAGCAGTTCTTC.

The gene calls are TRBV20-1 and TRBJ2-5; D is possibly TRBD1 or TRBD2 (5 bases each). Germline-derived CDR1 and CDR2 are DFQATT and SNEGSKA (reference sequence). The CDR3 spans 15 residues. The V end was cut by 2 bases, the J end by 3 bases, with 16 bases between. The CDR3 sequence is CSARIRDGDEETQYF. The CDR3 DNA sequence: TGCAGTGCTAGAATCCGGGACGGGGACGAAGAGACCCAGTACTTC.

J is TRBJ2-2 and V is TRBV7-8; D is unresolved. V lost 1 base, J lost 4 bases, and 10 bases lay in between. Germline V lookup: CDR1 SGHVS, CDR2 FQNEAQ. The CDR3 totals 15 residues. The CDR3 is CASSLGAVGTGELFF. CDR3 coding DNA: TGTGCCAGCAGCTTAGGGGCGGTTGGCACCGGGGAGCTGTTTTTT.

The chain is built from TRBV28 and TRBJ1-6; D is undetermined. Germline V gene lookup returns CDR1 MDHEN and CDR2 SYDVKM. The V end lost 5 bases, the J end lost 0 bases, and 8 bases lay between the germline ends. The CDR3 runs 15 residues. CDR3 DNA sequence: TGTGCCAGCAGTGCAAGGAGCTCCTATAATTCACCCCTCCACTTT. Translation gives CASSARSSYNSPLHF.

Comments on this clonotype: A much more abundant neighbour one base away suggests this may be a read error. This chain uses TRBV20-1 with TRBJ2-5, with TRBD2 identical over 7 bases. The DNA end is more similar to TRBJ2-7, so the J call may be wrong. The germline V gene has CDR1 DFQATT and CDR2 SNEGSKA (reference sequence). There are 12 residues in the CDR3. CDR3 loop: CSVIPGGGEQYF. The CDR3 DNA reads TGCAGTGTTATCCCGGGCGGGGGCGAGCAGTACTTC.

Comments on this clonotype: This may come from a read error, since a much larger clone is one base off. The chain carries TRBV3-1 and TRBJ2-6, with D possibly TRBD1 on 7 matching bases. CDR1 and CDR2 (germline): LGHDT, YNNKEL (reference sequence). V lost 4 bases and J lost 0, with 22 bases in between. CDR3 size: 20 residues. Here the CDR3 reads CASSPLPLGQEGSGANVLTF. CDR3 bases: TGTGCCAGCAGCCCATTGCCTCTTGGACAGGAGGGCTCTGGGGCCAACGTCCTGACTTTC.